One sample yielded the 10 T cell receptor beta chains listed below, sequenced in a study of shared clonotypes between healthy human individuals. This table comes from immunoSEQ multiplex PCR, and its TCRdb copy is limited to in-frame clones, with some not included. Of around 1.5 million clones in the sample, around 98% were seen once. Sequenced input: naive CD4+ T cells sorted from blood. The subset is: CD45RA+ positively selected. Receptors originate from a man aged 25-40 years in good health.

The rearrangement links TRBV7-9 to TRBJ2-7, with 7 bases matching TRBD1. With 5 bases clipped from V and 0 bases from J, the junction kept 10 bases outside the gene matches. CDR1 SEHNR and CDR2 FQNEAQ come from the germline V gene (reference sequence). The CDR3 has 16 amino acids. CDR3 DNA: TGTGCCAGCAGCCGGAAGGGGGACAGAAACTCCTACGAGCAGTACTTC. Protein sequence: CASSRKGDRNSYEQYF.

This chain links TRBV5-1 with TRBJ2-5; TRBD1 matches 8 bases. The germline CDR1 and CDR2 sequences are SGHRS and YFSETQ. The CDR3 covers 13 residues. V trimming: 4 bases; J trimming: 4 bases; junction bases outside the gene matches: 3. CDR3 in amino acids: CASSPDRGETQYF. The CDR3 nucleotides read TGCGCCAGCAGCCCAGACAGGGGAGAGACCCAGTACTTC.

This clone was observed a single time. CDR3 in DNA: TGTGCCATCCGCCCAGGGTTAGTCGTCACAGATACGCAGTATTTT. It codes for CAIRPGLVVTDTQYF. The rearrangement links TRBV27 to TRBJ2-3; D is possibly TRBD1 (5 bases). The CDR3 spans 15 residues. Trimming removed 10 bases at V and 2 bases at J, with 19 bases between. The germline CDR1 and CDR2 sequences are MNHEY and SMNVEV (reference sequence).

The rearrangement links TRBV5-6 to TRBJ1-4; D perhaps matches TRBD1 (5 bases). CDR1 is SGHDT and CDR2 is YYEEEE in the germline V gene. The CDR3 sequence is 16 residues long. V lost 1 base to trimming and J lost 6 bases, with 16 bases between them. CDR3 protein: CASSLITGVSYEKLFF. CDR3 nucleotide sequence: TGTGCCAGCAGCTTGATTACAGGCGTCTCTTATGAAAAACTGTTTTTT.

The gene calls are TRBV5-1 and TRBJ2-7, with 11 bases aligning to TRBD1. V gave up 0 bases and J gave up 3 bases; unmatched junction bases: 5. There are 16 residues in the CDR3. Germline assignment: CDR1 SGHRS and CDR2 YFSETQ. The CDR3 DNA reads TGCGCCAGCAGCTTGGTCGGACAGGGGGCGAGCTACGAGCAGTACTTC. It is translated as CASSLVGQGASYEQYF.

V and J are TRBV18 and TRBJ1-2, with D perhaps TRBD1 (5 bases). The CDR3 loop spans 14 amino acids. Germline lookup yields CDR1 KGHSH and CDR2 LQKENI. V shed 2 bases and J shed 6 bases, with 13 bases lying between them. CDR3 amino acids: CASSPAQGRNGYTF. The CDR3 nucleotides are TGTGCCAGCTCACCAGCCCAGGGTAGGAATGGCTACACCTTC.

V usage is TRBV6-1 and J usage is TRBJ2-7; no clear D gene. The germline V gene has CDR1 MNHNS and CDR2 SASEGT. V was clipped by 5 bases and J by 5 bases, with 16 bases between them. The CDR3 contains 14 residues. CDR3 amino acids: CASSPLTVPNEQYF. The DNA for the CDR3 is TGTGCCAGCAGTCCATTGACGGTCCCAAACGAGCAGTACTTC.

CDR3 nucleotides: TGTGCCAGCAGTGGGGGAGTCGGACGTCAGCCCCAGCATTTT. As protein: CASSGGVGRQPQHF. This chain joins TRBV25-1 and TRBJ1-5; D gene uncertain. V shed 4 bases and J shed 6 bases, with 13 bases lying between them. CDR3 length: 14 residues. Looked up from germline, CDR1 is MGHDK and CDR2 is SYGVNS.

This chain links TRBV5-3 with TRBJ1-1, with D uncertain. TRBV5-3 is an ORF for which the function is uncertain. Trimming cost V 4 bases and J 0 bases, with 19 bases left between them. This CDR3 has 17 residues. The CDR3 region has the DNA TGTGCCAGAAGCCTCGACATCCAAGAAAAGTTGAACACTGAAGCTTTCTTT. Translating it yields CARSLDIQEKLNTEAFF.

This chain uses TRBV4-1 with TRBJ1-1; TRBD1 aligns across 7 bases. Germline values: CDR1 MGHRA, CDR2 YSYEKL. After removal of 4 bases from V and 3 bases from J, the junction contained 5 bases not matched to a gene. The CDR3 contains 14 residues. This CDR3 reads CASSRDRVDTEAFF. In DNA form, the CDR3 reads TGCGCCAGCAGCCGAGACAGGGTGGACACTGAAGCTTTCTTT.